This TCR beta chain is drawn from a study of blood T cell repertoires in COVID-19. Background on the study: Italy, Spain and the United States were the sources of the convalescent and acute COVID-19 samples.

Original processing notes: Estimation of nucleated cell counts relied on the amplification of reference gene primers. TCRdb's table, derived via immunoSEQ multiplex PCR, lists solely in-frame clones and lacks some. The V and J calls and the clone size are those of that table, but D and trimming were determined from the DNA. The table includes 90,000 or so clones, 89% detected once. Germline trimming cut 5 bases from V and 4 bases from J; bases unmatched to any gene: 3. The CDR3 extends over 16 amino acids. In germline, CDR1 is SEHNR, CDR2 FQNEAQ (reference sequence). Patients from Seattle were sampled longitudinally, starting during active infection.

V gene TRBV7-9 combines with J gene TRBJ2-2, with TRBD2 identical over 14 bases. The sequence was obtained from a man aged 55 to 69 with COVID-19, enrolled during active disease. What was sequenced was peripheral blood. Written as DNA, the CDR3 is TGTGCCAGCAGCGTGGGACTAGCGGGAGTCACCGGGGAGCTGTTTTTT. It encodes CASSVGLAGVTGELFF.